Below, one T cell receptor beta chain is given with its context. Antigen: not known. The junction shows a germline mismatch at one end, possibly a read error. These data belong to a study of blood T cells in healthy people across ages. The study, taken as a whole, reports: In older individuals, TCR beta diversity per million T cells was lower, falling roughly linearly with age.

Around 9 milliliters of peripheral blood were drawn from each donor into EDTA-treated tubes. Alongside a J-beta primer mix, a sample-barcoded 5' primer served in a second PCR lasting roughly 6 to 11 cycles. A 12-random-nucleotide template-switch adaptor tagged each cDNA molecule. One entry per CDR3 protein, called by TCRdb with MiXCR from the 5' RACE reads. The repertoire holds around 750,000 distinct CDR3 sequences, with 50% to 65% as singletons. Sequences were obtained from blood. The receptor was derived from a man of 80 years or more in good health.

The CDR3 protein is CASSSPTNEQYF. DNA of the CDR3: TGTGCCAGTAGTTCACCTACCAATGAGCAGTACTTC. The chain joins TRBV27 to TRBJ2-1; D remains unclear. The J call may be incorrect, as the DNA end agrees better with TRBJ2-7. The germline gives CDR1 MNHEY, CDR2 SMNVEV (reference sequence). The CDR3 loop spans 12 amino acids.